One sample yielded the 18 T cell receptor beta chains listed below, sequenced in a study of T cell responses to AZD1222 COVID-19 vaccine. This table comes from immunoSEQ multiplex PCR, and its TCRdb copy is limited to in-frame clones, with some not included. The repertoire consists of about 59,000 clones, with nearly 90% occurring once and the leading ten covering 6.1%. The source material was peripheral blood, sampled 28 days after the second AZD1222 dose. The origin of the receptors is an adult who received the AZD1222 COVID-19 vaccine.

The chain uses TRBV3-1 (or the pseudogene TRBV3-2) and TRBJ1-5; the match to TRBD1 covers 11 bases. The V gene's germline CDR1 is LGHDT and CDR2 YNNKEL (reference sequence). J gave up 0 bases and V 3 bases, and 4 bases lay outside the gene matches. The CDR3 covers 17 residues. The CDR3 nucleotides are TGTGCCAGCAGCCAGGGGACAGGGGGAAATAGCAATCAGCCCCAGCATTTT. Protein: CASSQGTGGNSNQPQHF.

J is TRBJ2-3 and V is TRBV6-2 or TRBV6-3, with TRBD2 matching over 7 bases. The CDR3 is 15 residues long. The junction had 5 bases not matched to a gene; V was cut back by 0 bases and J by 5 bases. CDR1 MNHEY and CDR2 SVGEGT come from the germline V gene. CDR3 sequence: CASSYSGGRGDTQYF. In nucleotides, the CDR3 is TGTGCCAGCAGTTACTCGGGAGGGAGGGGAGATACGCAGTATTTT.

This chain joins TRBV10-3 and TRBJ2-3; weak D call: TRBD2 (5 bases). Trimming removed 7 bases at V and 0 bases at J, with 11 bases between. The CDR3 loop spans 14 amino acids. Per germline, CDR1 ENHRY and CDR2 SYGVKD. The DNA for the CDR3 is TGTGCCATCACGGACCGGGAAAGCACAGATACGCAGTATTTT. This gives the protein CAITDRESTDTQYF.

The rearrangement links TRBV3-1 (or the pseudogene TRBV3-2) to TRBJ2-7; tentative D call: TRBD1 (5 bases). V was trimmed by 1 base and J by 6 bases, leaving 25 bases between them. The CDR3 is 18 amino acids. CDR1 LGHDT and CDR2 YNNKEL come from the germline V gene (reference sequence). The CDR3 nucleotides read TGTGCCAGCAGCCAAGGGGTGGTATCGTGGGGTCAAGGGGCCGAGCAGTACTTC. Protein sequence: CASSQGVVSWGQGAEQYF.

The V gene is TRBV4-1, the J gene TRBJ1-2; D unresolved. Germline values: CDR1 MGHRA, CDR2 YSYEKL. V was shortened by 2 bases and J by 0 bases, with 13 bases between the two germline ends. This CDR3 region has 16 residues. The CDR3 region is CASSQQRQVSNYGYTF. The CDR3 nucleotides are TGCGCCAGCAGCCAACAACGACAAGTCTCTAACTATGGCTACACCTTC.

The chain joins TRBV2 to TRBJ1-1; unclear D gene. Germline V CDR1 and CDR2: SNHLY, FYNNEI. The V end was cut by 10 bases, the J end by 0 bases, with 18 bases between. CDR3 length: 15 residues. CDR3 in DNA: TGTGCCATAACCGCCTTAGGGAGAATGAACACTGAAGCTTTCTTT. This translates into CAITALGRMNTEAFF.

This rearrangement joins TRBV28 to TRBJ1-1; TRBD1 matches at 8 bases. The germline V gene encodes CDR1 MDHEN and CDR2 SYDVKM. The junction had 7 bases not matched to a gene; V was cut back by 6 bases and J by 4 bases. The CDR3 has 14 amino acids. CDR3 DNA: TGTGCCAGCAGGCAGACAGGGGTGGGCACTGAAGCTTTCTTT. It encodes CASRQTGVGTEAFF.

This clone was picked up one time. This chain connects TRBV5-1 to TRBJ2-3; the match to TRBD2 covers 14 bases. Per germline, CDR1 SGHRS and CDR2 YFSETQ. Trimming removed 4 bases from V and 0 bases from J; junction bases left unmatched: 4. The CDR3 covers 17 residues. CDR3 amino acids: CASSIGLAGGSTDTQYF. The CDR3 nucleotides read TGCGCCAGCAGCATAGGACTAGCGGGGGGTAGCACAGATACGCAGTATTTT.

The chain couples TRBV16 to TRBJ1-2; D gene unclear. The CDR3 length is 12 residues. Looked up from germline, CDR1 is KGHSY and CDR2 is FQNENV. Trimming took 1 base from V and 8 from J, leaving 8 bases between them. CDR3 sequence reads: CASSQLAYGYTF. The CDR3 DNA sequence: TGTGCCAGCAGCCAATTGGCTTACGGCTACACCTTC. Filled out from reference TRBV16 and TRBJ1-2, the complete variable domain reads GEEVAQTPKHLVRGEGQKAKLYCAPIKGHSYVFWYQQVLKNEFKFLISFQNENVFDETGMPKERFSAKCLPNSPCSLEIQATKLEDSAVYFCASSQLAYGYTFGSGTRLTVV.

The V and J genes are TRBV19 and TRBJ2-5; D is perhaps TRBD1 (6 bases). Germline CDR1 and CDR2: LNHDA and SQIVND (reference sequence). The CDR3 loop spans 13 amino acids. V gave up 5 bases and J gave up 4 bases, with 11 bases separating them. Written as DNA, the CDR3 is TGTGCCAGTAGTTACGCCAGGGGAGAGACCCAGTACTTC. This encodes CASSYARGETQYF.

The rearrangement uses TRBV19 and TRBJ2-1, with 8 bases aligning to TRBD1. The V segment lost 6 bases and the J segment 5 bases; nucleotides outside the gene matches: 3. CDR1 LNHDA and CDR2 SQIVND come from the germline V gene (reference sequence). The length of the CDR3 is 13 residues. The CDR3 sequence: CASRDRGNNEQFF. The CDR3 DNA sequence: TGTGCCAGTAGAGACAGGGGAAACAATGAGCAGTTCTTC.

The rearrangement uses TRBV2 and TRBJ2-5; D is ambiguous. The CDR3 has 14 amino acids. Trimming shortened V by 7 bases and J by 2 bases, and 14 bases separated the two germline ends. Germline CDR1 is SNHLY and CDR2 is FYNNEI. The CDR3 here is CASIPGRAQETQYF. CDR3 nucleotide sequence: TGTGCCAGCATCCCGGGCCGGGCTCAAGAGACCCAGTACTTC.

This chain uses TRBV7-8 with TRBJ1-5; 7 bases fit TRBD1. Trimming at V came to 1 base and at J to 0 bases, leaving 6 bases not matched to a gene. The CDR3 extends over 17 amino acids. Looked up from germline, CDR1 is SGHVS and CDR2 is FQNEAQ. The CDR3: CASSLGPGQHSNQPQHF. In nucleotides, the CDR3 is TGTGCCAGCAGCTTAGGCCCGGGACAGCATAGCAATCAGCCCCAGCATTTT.

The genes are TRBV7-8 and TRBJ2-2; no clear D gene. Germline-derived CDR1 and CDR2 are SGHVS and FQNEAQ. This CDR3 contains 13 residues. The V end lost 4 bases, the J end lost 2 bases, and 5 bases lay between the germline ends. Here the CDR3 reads CASSYINTGELFF. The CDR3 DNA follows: TGTGCCAGCAGCTATATTAACACCGGGGAGCTGTTTTTT.

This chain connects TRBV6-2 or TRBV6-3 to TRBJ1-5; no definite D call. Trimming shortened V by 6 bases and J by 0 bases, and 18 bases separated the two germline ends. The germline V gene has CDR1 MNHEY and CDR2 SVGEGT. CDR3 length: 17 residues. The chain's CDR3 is CASSPHDETYSNQPQHF. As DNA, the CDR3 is TGTGCCAGCAGCCCACATGATGAAACTTATAGCAATCAGCCCCAGCATTTT.

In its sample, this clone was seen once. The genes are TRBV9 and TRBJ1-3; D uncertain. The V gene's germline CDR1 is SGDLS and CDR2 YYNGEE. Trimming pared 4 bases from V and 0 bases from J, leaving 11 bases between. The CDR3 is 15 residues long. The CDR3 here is CASSQRALSGNTIYF. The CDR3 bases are TGTGCCAGCAGCCAAAGGGCCCTCTCTGGAAACACCATATATTTT.

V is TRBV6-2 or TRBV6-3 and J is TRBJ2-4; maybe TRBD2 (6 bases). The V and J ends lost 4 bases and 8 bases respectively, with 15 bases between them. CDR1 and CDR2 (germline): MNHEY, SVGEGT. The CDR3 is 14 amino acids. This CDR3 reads CASSFTGTEHIQYF. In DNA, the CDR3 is TGTGCCAGCAGTTTCACCGGGACTGAGCACATTCAGTACTTC.

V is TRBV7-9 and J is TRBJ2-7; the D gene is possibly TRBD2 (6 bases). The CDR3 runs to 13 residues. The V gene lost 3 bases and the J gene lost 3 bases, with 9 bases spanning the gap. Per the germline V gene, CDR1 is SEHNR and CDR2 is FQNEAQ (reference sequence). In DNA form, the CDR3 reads TGTGCCAGCAGCTTCAGTAGCGGCTACGAGCAGTACTTC. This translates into CASSFSSGYEQYF.